Listed below are T cell receptor beta chains from one sample, sequenced in a study of blood T cell repertoires in COVID-19. Libraries were prepared by immunoSEQ multiplex PCR; TCRdb keeps only in-frame clonotypes and omits some of them. Here the sample spans some 200,000 clones, about 95% being singletons. The specimen was peripheral blood. The receptors originated from a young man with COVID-19, enrolled during active disease. CDR3s include the opening cysteine and the closing phenylalanine or tryptophan. Fields, in order: CDR3 length, V gene, D gene, J gene, CDR3 protein. A D gene is named only where the DNA matches it firmly.

15	TRBV29-1	-	TRBJ1-5	CSVEDGSGGNQPQHF
17	TRBV10-2	TRBD1	TRBJ1-1	CASSESIVDRENTEAFF
15	TRBV5-1	-	TRBJ1-4	CASTHRGRLGEKLFF
16	TRBV5-1	TRBD1	TRBJ2-3	CASSFRGGERADTQYF
15	TRBV4-1	-	TRBJ1-6	CASSLQTGDLSPLHF
16	TRBV5-1	TRBD1	TRBJ1-4	CASKRAGGAGNEKLFF
15	TRBV6-5	-	TRBJ1-1	CASTYLQGSITEAFF
15	TRBV5-1	-	TRBJ2-6	CASRPASSGANVLTF
15	TRBV5-1	-	TRBJ1-5	CASSPGDYSNQPQHF
19	TRBV9	TRBD1	TRBJ1-6	CASSVGGGQGARRNSPLHF
14	TRBV3-1/TRBV3-2	-	TRBJ2-2	CASSRDINTGELFF
14	TRBV5-4	-	TRBJ1-5	CASSVGGGDQPQHF
15	TRBV15	-	TRBJ1-5	CATSPDSPGNQPQHF
15	TRBV11-3	-	TRBJ1-3	CASSSDGRSGNTIYF
14	TRBV5-1	-	TRBJ1-1	CASSLAAGAPEAFF
14	TRBV27	TRBD1	TRBJ1-6	CASSSTGRGSPLHF